Listed here are 4 T cell receptor beta chains from one sample, sequenced in a study of T cell changes during pregnancy in multiple sclerosis. Sequenced by immunoSEQ multiplex PCR; TCRdb stores in-frame clones only, minus some. The sample includes 15,000 or so clones, roughly 81% of them seen just once. Sequencing was performed on CD8+ T cells from peripheral blood mononuclear cells, taken in the second trimester of pregnancy. Every receptor here comes from a female donor in good health, enrolled as a control in a pregnancy study.

The chain carries TRBV7-9 and TRBJ2-3; 8 bases map to TRBD1. Trimming cost V 5 bases and J 6 bases; bases outside gene matches: 10. CDR3 length: 15 residues. CDR1 is SEHNR and CDR2 is FQNEAQ in the germline V gene (reference sequence). CDR3 in DNA: TGTGCCAGCAGCCCACGACAGGGGAGCTTTGATACGCAGTATTTT. Protein: CASSPRQGSFDTQYF.

This clone was seen just once. The CDR3 DNA is TGCGCCAGCAGCTTGAGGGAGGGGAGGCCCTACGAGCAGTACTTC. This sequence encodes CASSLREGRPYEQYF. The chain uses TRBV5-1 and TRBJ2-7, with TRBD2 identical over 7 bases. V dropped 1 base and J dropped 2; count of bases not matched to a gene: 6. Germline V gene sequence: CDR1 SGHRS, CDR2 YFSETQ. The CDR3 is 15 amino acids. Combining the CDR3 with reference TRBV5-1 and TRBJ2-7 gives the whole variable domain KAGVTQTPRYLIKTRGQQVTLSCSPISGHRSVSWYQQTPGQGLQFLFEYFSETQRNKGNFPGRFSGRQFSNSRSEMNVSTLELGDSALYLCASSLREGRPYEQYFGPGTRLTVT.

The V gene is TRBV28, the J gene TRBJ1-1; no firm D call. The CDR3 loop spans 13 amino acids. Germline assignment: CDR1 MDHEN and CDR2 SYDVKM. V was trimmed by 5 bases and J by 1 base, leaving 8 bases between them. Written as DNA, the CDR3 is TGTGCCAGCAGTCCGTGGCCGAACACTGAAGCTTTCTTT. Translated, it gives CASSPWPNTEAFF.

V and J are TRBV6-5 and TRBJ2-3, with TRBD2 matching 11 bases. The junction had 7 bases not matched to a gene; V was cut back by 6 bases and J by 5 bases. This CDR3 has 15 residues. CDR1 and CDR2 from the germline V gene are MNHEY and SVGAGI. Here the CDR3 reads CASSLAGGQGDTQYF. In nucleotides, the CDR3 is TGTGCCAGCAGCTTAGCGGGGGGGCAGGGAGATACGCAGTATTTT.